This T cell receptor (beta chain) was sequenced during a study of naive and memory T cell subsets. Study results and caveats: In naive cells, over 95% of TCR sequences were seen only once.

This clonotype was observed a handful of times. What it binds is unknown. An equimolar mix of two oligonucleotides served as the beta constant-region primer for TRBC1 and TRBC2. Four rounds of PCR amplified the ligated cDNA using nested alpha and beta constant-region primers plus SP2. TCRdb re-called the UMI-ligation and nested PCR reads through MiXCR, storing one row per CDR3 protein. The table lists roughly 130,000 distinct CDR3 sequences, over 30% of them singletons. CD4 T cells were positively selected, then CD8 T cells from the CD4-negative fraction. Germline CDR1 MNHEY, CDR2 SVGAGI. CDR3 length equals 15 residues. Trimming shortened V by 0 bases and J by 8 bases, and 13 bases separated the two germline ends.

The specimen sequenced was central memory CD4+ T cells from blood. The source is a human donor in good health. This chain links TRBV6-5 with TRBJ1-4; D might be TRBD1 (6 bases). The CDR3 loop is CASSYSERRGEKLFF. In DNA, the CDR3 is TGTGCCAGCAGTTACTCGGAGAGAAGGGGGGAAAAACTGTTTTTT.